These T cell receptor beta chains were read from a single sample in a study of beta chain features in type 1 diabetes. The data were produced by immunoSEQ multiplex PCR, yet TCRdb's version contains in-frame clones alone and is incomplete. The table records about 340,000 clones, less than 10% of them present only once. Input material: central memory CD4+ T cells from blood. The source of these receptors is a young woman in good health. CDR3s include the opening cysteine and the closing phenylalanine or tryptophan. The D gene is left open where the match is weak. Rows give clone size only sometimes, using once, few, many, or a class for an expanded clone.

J gene	clone size	D gene	V gene	CDR3 protein	CDR3 DNA
TRBJ1-4	-	TRBD1	TRBV18	CASSPEFGQGSRLFF	TGTGCCAGCTCACCTGAGTTCGGACAGGGATCTCGACTGTTTTTT
TRBJ2-1	-	TRBD2	TRBV7-3	CASSFSGDNEQFF	TGTGCCAGCAGCTTCAGCGGGGACAATGAGCAGTTCTTC
TRBJ2-7	few	TRBD2	TRBV5-1	CASSRTSGSSYEQYF	TGCGCCAGCAGCAGGACTAGCGGGAGTTCCTACGAGCAGTACTTC
TRBJ2-2	many	TRBD1	TRBV7-8	CASSLVGMGQGRFGELFF	TGTGCCAGCAGCTTAGTGGGAATGGGACAGGGACGATTCGGGGAGCTGTTTTTT
TRBJ2-2	-	TRBD2	TRBV2	CASVGLVNTGELFF	TGTGCCAGCGTCGGACTAGTAAACACCGGGGAGCTGTTTTTT
TRBJ2-3	-	-	TRBV7-3	CASSFSNTDTQYF	TGTGCCAGCAGCTTTAGCAACACAGATACGCAGTATTTT
TRBJ1-1	-	TRBD1	TRBV6-5	CASSLGDSEAFF	TGTGCCAGCAGTTTAGGGGACAGTGAAGCTTTCTTT
TRBJ2-7	-	TRBD2	TRBV5-1	CASSPGLANEQYF	TGCGCCAGCAGCCCGGGACTAGCGAACGAGCAGTACTTC
TRBJ2-3	-	-	TRBV7-9	CASSLDYRSSYF	TGTGCCAGCAGCTTAGACTATCGTAGCTCGTATTTT
TRBJ2-1	-	TRBD2	TRBV5-4	CASSRLRGLADNEQFF	TGTGCCAGCAGCCGCCTTCGAGGACTAGCGGACAATGAGCAGTTCTTC
TRBJ2-1	-	TRBD2	TRBV9	CASSVAPSGYNEQFF	TGTGCCAGCAGCGTAGCCCCTAGCGGCTACAATGAGCAGTTCTTC
TRBJ2-1	-	-	TRBV15	CATSIWQTPYNEQFF	TGTGCCACCAGCATCTGGCAGACACCTTACAATGAGCAGTTCTTC
TRBJ2-7	-	-	TRBV2	CASTRDRLSYEQYF	TGTGCCAGTACCCGGGACCGACTCTCCTACGAGCAGTACTTC
TRBJ2-4	few	-	TRBV13	CASRRGGAKNIQYF	TGTGCCAGCAGACGAGGAGGAGCCAAAAACATTCAGTACTTC
TRBJ2-7	-	TRBD2	TRBV6-5	CASSLLAAYEQYF	TGTGCCAGCAGTTTACTAGCGGCCTACGAGCAGTACTTC
TRBJ2-1	-	-	TRBV4-2	CASSQDPLDSYNEQFF	TGTGCCAGCAGCCAAGACCCTCTGGACAGTTACAATGAGCAGTTCTTC
TRBJ1-2	few	-	TRBV7-2	CASSYGVSSRGYTF	TGTGCCAGCAGCTATGGCGTGAGTTCGCGGGGCTACACCTTC
TRBJ2-4	-	TRBD1	TRBV11-2	CASSGTAENIQYF	TGTGCCAGCAGCGGGACAGCAGAAAACATTCAGTACTTC
TRBJ2-3	-	TRBD2	TRBV6-5	CASSTSGRHGGTQYF	TGTGCCAGCAGTACTAGCGGGAGACATGGTGGAACGCAGTATTTT
TRBJ2-6	few	-	TRBV7-2	CASSLNGAGAGANVLTF	TGTGCCAGCAGCTTAAACGGGGCCGGAGCTGGGGCCAACGTCCTGACTTTC
TRBJ2-1	-	TRBD2	TRBV5-6	CASSLGLAGGINEQFF	TGTGCCAGCAGCTTGGGACTAGCGGGAGGGATCAATGAGCAGTTCTTC
TRBJ2-1	-	-	TRBV19	CASSKVTGRHEQFF	TGTGCCAGTAGTAAGGTAACAGGCCGGCATGAGCAGTTCTTC
TRBJ1-2	few	-	TRBV7-9	CASSQTGTNYGYTF	TGTGCCAGCAGCCAGACCGGGACGAACTATGGCTACACCTTC
TRBJ2-3	many	-	TRBV10-3	CATRLASHTDTQYF	TGTGCCACCCGCCTAGCGTCTCACACAGATACGCAGTATTTT
TRBJ1-4	few	-	TRBV7-9	CASSGQGYEKLFF	TGTGCCAGCAGCGGGCAGGGGTATGAAAAACTGTTTTTT
TRBJ2-3	many	-	TRBV28	CASSFWLEADTQYF	TGTGCCAGCAGTTTTTGGCTAGAGGCGGATACGCAGTATTTT